These 25 T cell receptor beta chains were sequenced from one sample in a study of blood T cell repertoires in COVID-19. TCRdb's copy holds only in-frame clones and misses some; the assay was immunoSEQ multiplex PCR. Of fewer than 150,000 clones in the sample, approximately 90% were seen once. The specimen was peripheral blood. The receptor set was obtained from a woman aged 80 or older with acute or convalescent COVID-19.

This clone was counted a few times. The J gene is TRBJ2-7, the V gene TRBV6-2 or TRBV6-3; 10 bases line up with TRBD1. V lost 4 bases and J lost 4; bases outside the gene matches: 4. The CDR3 spans 14 residues. CDR1 is MNHEY and CDR2 is SVGEGT in the germline V gene. The CDR3 DNA reads as TGTGCCAGCAGTTCGGGACAGGGGTTGTACGAGCAGTACTTC. Protein: CASSSGQGLYEQYF.

The rearrangement links TRBV5-1 to TRBJ2-1; 11 nucleotides align to TRBD2. The V gene end was trimmed by 0 bases and the J gene end by 2 bases; junction bases not matched to a gene: 1. This CDR3 region has 16 residues. Germline V lookup: CDR1 SGHRS, CDR2 YFSETQ. The CDR3 protein is CASSLASGGTYNEQFF. The DNA for the CDR3 is TGCGCCAGCAGCTTGGCTAGCGGGGGGACCTACAATGAGCAGTTCTTC.

The CDR3, as DNA: TGTGCCAGCAAACTAGCGGAGAACAATGAGCAGTTCTTC. This translates into CASKLAENNEQFF. This chain uses TRBV5-4 with TRBJ2-1, with 8 bases identical to TRBD2. The CDR3 is made up of 13 amino acids. Germline CDR1 and CDR2: SGHNT and YYREEE (reference sequence). V lost 6 bases and J lost 5; bases outside the gene matches: 4.

This clone was seen once. V usage is TRBV18 and J usage is TRBJ2-3; D call uncertain. This CDR3 is built from 16 residues. CDR1 is KGHSH and CDR2 is LQKENI in the germline V gene. V was trimmed by 1 base and J by 6 bases, leaving 17 bases between them. Here the CDR3 reads CASSPQRSPTVDTQYF. The CDR3 nucleotides read TGTGCCAGCTCACCACAAAGGAGTCCAACCGTGGATACGCAGTATTTT.

The V call is TRBV2, the J call TRBJ2-4; TRBD1 matches at 10 bases. Germline-derived CDR1 and CDR2 are SNHLY and FYNNEI. CDR3 length: 17 residues. V lost 3 bases, J lost 2 bases, and 7 bases stayed unmatched. The CDR3 sequence is CASSDGTGVGSKNIQYF. CDR3 in DNA: TGTGCCAGCAGTGATGGGACAGGGGTGGGATCCAAAAACATTCAGTACTTC.

The chain has TRBV9 and TRBJ1-2; tentatively, D is TRBD1 (5 bases). The CDR3 sequence is 14 residues long. The germline V and J ends were trimmed by 3 bases and 3 bases, with 12 bases remaining between them. Germline V gene sequence: CDR1 SGDLS, CDR2 YYNGEE. CDR3 residues: CASSAQGIYYGYTF. In DNA form, the CDR3 reads TGTGCCAGCAGCGCCCAGGGTATCTACTATGGCTACACCTTC.

The chain employs TRBV7-9 and TRBJ2-1, with no clear D. This CDR3 is built from 12 residues. CDR1 and CDR2 from the germline V gene are SEHNR and FQNEAQ (reference sequence). Trimming cost V 3 bases and J 9 bases, with 9 bases left between them. The DNA of the CDR3 is TGTGCCAGCAGCTTTGCCACAAGTGAGCAGTTCTTC. Its translation: CASSFATSEQFF.

The gene calls are TRBV2 and TRBJ2-5; TRBD2 agrees at 8 bases. Germline V lookup: CDR1 SNHLY, CDR2 FYNNEI. The CDR3 is made up of 16 amino acids. The ends lost 4 bases at V and 3 bases at J; junction bases unmatched: 10. This CDR3 is CASSGVGSGDKETQYF. Written as DNA, the CDR3 is TGTGCCAGCAGTGGGGTGGGTAGCGGGGATAAAGAGACCCAGTACTTC.

This clone has just one count. This CDR3 reads CASRPGHTLGGYTF. Written as DNA, the CDR3 is TGCGCCAGCAGGCCTGGACACACCTTGGGGGGCTACACCTTC. V gene TRBV4-1 combines with J gene TRBJ1-2, with D possibly TRBD1 on 5 matching bases. CDR1 is MGHRA, CDR2 YSYEKL, per germline. Trimming shortened V by 6 bases and J by 8 bases, and 19 bases separated the two germline ends. The CDR3 loop spans 14 amino acids.

The chain couples TRBV5-1 to TRBJ2-5; TRBD1 matches at 10 bases. The CDR3 runs 15 residues. In germline, CDR1 is SGHRS, CDR2 YFSETQ. Trimming at V came to 0 bases and at J to 4 bases, leaving 3 bases not matched to a gene. DNA of the CDR3: TGCGCCAGCAGCTTGGAGGGACAGGGGTCAGAGACCCAGTACTTC. Protein product: CASSLEGQGSETQYF. Based on the CDR3 plus reference TRBV5-1 and TRBJ2-5, the full variable domain is KAGVTQTPRYLIKTRGQQVTLSCSPISGHRSVSWYQQTPGQGLQFLFEYFSETQRNKGNFPGRFSGRQFSNSRSEMNVSTLELGDSALYLCASSLEGQGSETQYFGPGTRLLVL.

V and J are TRBV2 and TRBJ2-7, with TRBD1 matching over 7 bases. The CDR3 loop spans 14 amino acids. The trim removed 5 bases at V and 4 bases at J, leaving 8 bases unmatched. CDR1 is SNHLY and CDR2 is FYNNEI in the germline V gene. CDR3 protein: CASSRQGTRYEQYF. The CDR3 DNA follows: TGTGCCAGCAGTAGACAGGGTACGCGGTACGAGCAGTACTTC.

This clone was detected once. The V and J genes are TRBV3-1 (or the pseudogene TRBV3-2) and TRBJ2-1; TRBD2 matches at 9 bases. V gave up 3 bases and J gave up 3 bases; unmatched junction bases: 3. Germline V lookup: CDR1 LGHDT, CDR2 YNNKEL (reference sequence). The CDR3 runs to 15 residues. In DNA form, the CDR3 reads TGTGCCAGCAGCCAGGGGCGGGGGGGCTACAATGAGCAGTTCTTC. Encoded protein: CASSQGRGGYNEQFF.

The chain recombines TRBV30 with TRBJ2-1, with D hard to call. Deletions cut 5 bases from V and 0 bases from J, with 11 bases between. CDR1 and CDR2 (germline): GTSNPN, SVGIG (reference sequence). The CDR3 spans 14 residues. CDR3 amino acids: CAWGYSNSYNEQFF. The CDR3 DNA is TGTGCCTGGGGGTACTCCAACTCCTACAATGAGCAGTTCTTC.

V gene TRBV28 combines with J gene TRBJ2-7, with 10 bases aligning to TRBD1. Losses at the gene ends were 2 bases for V and 5 bases for J; bases not matched to a gene: 6. The germline gives CDR1 MDHEN, CDR2 SYDVKM. This CDR3 spans 15 amino acids. CDR3 in DNA: TGTGCCAGCAGTTTACCCGGGACAGGGGCAAACGAGCAGTACTTC. It is translated as CASSLPGTGANEQYF. Looking up the rest from reference TRBV28 and TRBJ2-7 gives the full variable domain: DVKVTQSSRYLVKRTGEKVFLECVQDMDHENMFWYRQDPGLGLRLIYFSYDVKMKEKGDIPEGYSVSREKKERFSLILESASTNQTSMYLCASSLPGTGANEQYFGPGTRLTVT.

V is TRBV20-1 and J is TRBJ1-2; 10 positions match TRBD1. V lost 3 bases, J lost 6 bases, and 10 bases stayed unmatched. The CDR3 spans 15 residues. The germline V gene has CDR1 DFQATT and CDR2 SNEGSKA (reference sequence). The CDR3 nucleotides read TGCAGTGCTAGTGAGACAGGGGGCGTTATGGATGGCTACACCTTC. Its protein product is CSASETGGVMDGYTF.

V is TRBV5-6 and J is TRBJ1-2; possibly TRBD1 for D (6 bases). Trimming took off 2 bases at V and 3 bases at J, with 11 bases between the two ends. Germline CDR1 is SGHDT and CDR2 is YYEEEE. The CDR3 consists of 14 residues. The CDR3 nucleotides read TGTGCCAGCAGCTTCACAGGGACGGACTATGGCTACACCTTC. Its protein is CASSFTGTDYGYTF.

This clone was seen a few times. The rearrangement links TRBV3-1 (or the pseudogene TRBV3-2) to TRBJ2-7; possible D gene TRBD2, 5 bases. The germline V gene has CDR1 LGHDT and CDR2 YNNKEL (reference sequence). V was shortened by 1 base and J by 4 bases, with 17 bases between the two germline ends. CDR3 length: 16 amino acids. The CDR3 here is CASSQADEGRKYEQYF. The DNA of the CDR3 is TGTGCCAGCAGCCAAGCTGATGAGGGTAGGAAATACGAGCAGTACTTC.

CDR3 amino acids: CASSKQGAVGNQPQHF. DNA for the CDR3: TGTGCCAGCTCAAAACAGGGGGCCGTAGGCAATCAGCCCCAGCATTTT. The chain uses TRBV18 and TRBJ1-5; 9 bases align to TRBD1. This CDR3 contains 16 residues. The trim removed 5 bases at V and 2 bases at J, leaving 7 bases unmatched. Per the germline V gene, CDR1 is KGHSH and CDR2 is LQKENI.

The rearrangement joins TRBV5-4 to TRBJ2-2, with 13 bases lining up with TRBD2. The CDR3 spans 16 residues. Germline V lookup: CDR1 SGHNT, CDR2 YYREEE (reference sequence). V lost 4 bases and J lost 6; bases outside the gene matches: 6. The CDR3 region is CASSALLAGGAGELFF. CDR3 coding DNA: TGTGCCAGCAGCGCTCTACTAGCGGGGGGGGCCGGGGAGCTGTTTTTT.

The chain is built from TRBV3-1 (or the pseudogene TRBV3-2) and TRBJ2-7; unclear D gene. The CDR3 is 15 residues long. The V end was cut by 6 bases, the J end by 0 bases, with 15 bases between. The V gene's germline CDR1 is LGHDT and CDR2 YNNKEL (reference sequence). The CDR3 DNA sequence: TGTGCCAGCAGACCGTCCGGTCCCCCCTCCTACGAGCAGTACTTC. This encodes CASRPSGPPSYEQYF.

J is TRBJ1-1 and V is TRBV3-1 (or the pseudogene TRBV3-2); no definite D call. The V and J ends lost 4 bases and 1 base respectively, with 10 bases between them. Germline V gives CDR1 LGHDT, CDR2 YNNKEL (reference sequence). The CDR3 runs 14 residues. The CDR3 spells CASSPSSPNTEAFF. CDR3 coding DNA: TGTGCCAGCAGCCCCTCCTCTCCGAACACTGAAGCTTTCTTT.

The chain combines TRBV3-1 (or the pseudogene TRBV3-2) with TRBJ1-2; 10 nucleotides match TRBD1. The CDR3 runs 15 residues. Losses at the gene ends were 1 base for V and 4 bases for J; bases not matched to a gene: 3. CDR1 is LGHDT, CDR2 YNNKEL, per germline (reference sequence). The CDR3 loop reads CASSQGTGGSYGYTF. The DNA of the CDR3 is TGTGCCAGCAGCCAAGGGACAGGGGGTTCCTATGGCTACACCTTC.

The J gene is TRBJ1-1, the V gene TRBV19; D is perhaps TRBD1 (6 bases). The V end was cut by 7 bases, the J end by 1 base, with 16 bases between. This CDR3 region has 15 residues. Germline lookup yields CDR1 LNHDA and CDR2 SQIVND (reference sequence). CDR3 protein: CASIPRGGRNTEAFF. The CDR3 nucleotides are TGTGCCAGTATCCCGAGGGGGGGTCGGAACACTGAAGCTTTCTTT. The full variable domain, its missing parts supplied by reference TRBV19 and TRBJ1-1, is DGGITQSPKYLFRKEGQNVTLSCEQNLNHDAMYWYRQDPGQGLRLIYYSQIVNDFQKGDIAEGYSVSREKKESFPLTVTSAQKNPTAFYLCASIPRGGRNTEAFFGQGTRLTVV.

This clone was seen only a few times. The rearrangement joins TRBV6-1 to TRBJ2-4, with 10 bases lining up with TRBD2. The CDR3 totals 17 residues. V gave up 2 bases and J gave up 2 bases; unmatched junction bases: 6. Germline V lookup: CDR1 MNHNS, CDR2 SASEGT. CDR3 bases: TGTGCCAGCAGTGAATGGAGCGGGGGGGCTACCAAAAACATTCAGTACTTC. This codes for CASSEWSGGATKNIQYF.

As DNA, the CDR3 is TGTGCCACCAGCAGAGATTGGTCGGCGGGGAACACTGAAGCTTTCTTT. Translation gives CATSRDWSAGNTEAFF. This chain links TRBV15 with TRBJ1-1; D is unresolved. CDR3 length: 16 amino acids. Looked up from germline, CDR1 is LNHNV and CDR2 is YYDKDF (reference sequence). V gave up 0 bases and J gave up 1 base, with 12 bases separating them.